The clone carrying this T cell receptor (beta chain) was observed many times. What it recognizes is unknown. The data are from a study of T cell repertoires in cytomegalovirus infection. Study-wide background: CMV epitopes in the study were HLA-C-restricted (recently identified) and HLA-B-restricted (well studied). Indicated by public TCR beta signatures were CMV infection and matching HLA type.

The CDR3 extends over 15 amino acids. V was shortened by 3 bases and J by 1 base, with 10 bases between the two germline ends. TCRdb reanalysed the reads using MiXCR and keeps one entry per CDR3 protein. This table holds roughly 340,000 distinct CDR3 sequences, 29% found once. Whole-study findings and limits: Using cumulative public TCR beta family frequency, the authors identified those who carried CMV together with the relevant HLA. Dominating the ex vivo response were TCR beta clonotypes that were CMV-specific and HLA-C-restricted.

The receptor was derived from a human donor in good health (CMV status not recorded). Some clones in this sample may be carry-over from other donors' samples. The source material was cultured PBMCs, sampled from culture after CMV antigen stimulation. The J gene is TRBJ2-1, the V gene TRBV12-3 or TRBV12-4; no definite D call. CDR3 DNA: TGTGCCAGCAGTTTGGTGGCGGATTCCTACAATGAGCAGTTCTTC. Its translation is CASSLVADSYNEQFF.